This T cell receptor (beta chain) was found in a study of regulatory T cells in long-lasting Graves disease. Whole-study findings and limits: TRBV28 was favored in persistent disease, as were TRBJ1-2 and TRBJ2-5. Reduced TCR diversity was observed in persistent Graves' patients versus newly diagnosed patients. Sharing of public clonotypes was greater in persistent patients (around 3,000) than in new patients (966).

V shed 1 base and J shed 6 bases, with 7 bases lying between them. The CDR3 is made up of 12 amino acids. Germline assignment: CDR1 SGHTA and CDR2 FQGNSA. Construction of TCR beta libraries relied on iRepertoire HTBI primers and on Arm-PCR targeting CDR3 regions. Using its own MiXCR run on the multiplex PCR reads, TCRdb lists one record per CDR3 protein. The sample records over 300,000 distinct CDR3 sequences, 15% being singletons. The time point: newly diagnosed GD, antithyroid drugs for less than 3 months. There was RNA extracted from PBMCs, and the TCR library was made from it. By American Thyroid Association guidelines, Graves' disease was diagnosed in the cohort. This clonotype was seen at least ten times. What it binds is unknown.

The material sequenced was peripheral blood mononuclear cells (PBMCs), taken at new diagnosis, from a patient treated with antithyroid drugs. This receptor was taken from a female donor with Graves disease. The chain uses TRBV7-2 and TRBJ2-7, with D tentatively TRBD2 (5 bases). The CDR3 DNA follows: TGTGCCAGCAGCTTAGTAGGGAGCGAGCAGTACTTC. Its protein product is CASSLVGSEQYF.